This TCR beta chain is from a study of cytomegalovirus exposure and HLA in healthy donors. At the level of the study: The same platform used for the 666 first-cohort repertoires was also used for the 120 or so validation repertoires, as a later analysis reported. Whole-study findings and limits: Specificity of a few CMV-associated chains for CMV antigens was verified in vitro. Investigators reported more than 150 TCR beta chains as tied to cytomegalovirus.

On this clone: The antigen is not known.

This table comes from immunoSEQ multiplex PCR, and its TCRdb copy is limited to in-frame clones, with some not included. Of over 150,000 clones in the sample, 85% were seen once. The V and J ends lost 0 bases and 6 bases, in that order; junction bases with no gene match: 14. Germline lookup yields CDR1 SGDLS and CDR2 YYNGEE. This CDR3 spans 18 amino acids. The sample consisted of PBMCs. This chain connects TRBV9 to TRBJ2-3; 9 bases are shared with TRBD2. This clonotype was sampled from a young man in good health and CMV-seropositive. CDR3 sequence reads: CASSVGGGSGGLRDTQYF. In nucleotides, the CDR3 is TGTGCCAGCAGCGTAGGGGGGGGTAGCGGGGGCTTGAGGGATACGCAGTATTTT.